The 15 T cell receptor beta chains below all came from one sample that was sequenced in a study of vaccination and CD4 T cells after COVID-19. An Oncomine TCR Beta short-read assay was used to sequence the DNA from cultured CD4+ T cells. One entry per CDR3 protein results from TCRdb running MiXCR on the PCR reads. The table records approximately 5,000 distinct CDR3 sequences, around 25% of them present only once. Their antigen targets remain unknown. Treatment described: roughly ten-day PBMC culture with coronavirus spike peptide pools or control peptides (ViraFEST assay). It was before the COVID-19 pandemic (2011-2018) that the unexposed donor's CD4+ T cells were collected. Sequenced sample: CD4+ T cells from blood, cultured in vitro. These receptors were taken from a human donor in good health.

This clonotype showed up just a few times. The chain has TRBV6-1 and TRBJ1-2, with TRBD1 matching 9 bases. The CDR3 is 15 residues long. Germline values: CDR1 MNHNS, CDR2 SASEGT. J gave up 8 bases and V 5 bases, and 12 bases lay outside the gene matches. The CDR3 loop is CASSPGQGPLGGYTF. The CDR3 bases are TGTGCCAGCAGTCCCGGACAGGGGCCTCTGGGAGGCTACACCTTC.

This clonotype rates as large. The chain links TRBV6-1 to TRBJ1-6, with D unresolved. Germline lookup yields CDR1 MNHNS and CDR2 SASEGT. V gave up 5 bases and J gave up 9 bases, with 11 bases separating them. This CDR3 is built from 13 residues. This CDR3 reads CASSQTVISPLHF. CDR3 DNA sequence: TGTGCCAGCAGTCAAACGGTTATTTCACCCCTCCACTTT.

The CDR3 region has the DNA TGCGCCAGCACCCTTGACGGGACAGAGCAGTTCTTC. It encodes CASTLDGTEQFF. The chain uses TRBV5-1 and TRBJ2-1, with D possibly TRBD1 on 6 matching bases. The CDR3 length is 12 residues. Germline-derived CDR1 and CDR2 are SGHRS and YFSETQ. V shed 6 bases and J shed 10 bases, with 14 bases lying between them.

This clonotype was counted between two and nine times. The rearrangement links TRBV7-9 to TRBJ1-5; the D is unclear. The V gene's germline CDR1 is SEHNR and CDR2 FQNEAQ (reference sequence). This CDR3 contains 13 residues. V dropped 7 bases and J dropped 5 bases, with 12 bases sitting between them. The CDR3 sequence is CASTRTEDQPQHF. The CDR3 coding sequence is TGTGCCAGCACCCGGACGGAAGATCAGCCCCAGCATTTT. Supplemented by reference TRBV7-9 and TRBJ1-5, the full variable domain reads DTGVSQNPRHKITKRGQNVTFRCDPISEHNRLYWYRQTLGQGPEFLTYFQNEAQLEKSRLLSDRFSAERPKGSFSTLEIQRTEQGDSAMYLCASTRTEDQPQHFGDGTRLSIL.

The genes are TRBV7-9 and TRBJ1-1, with TRBD1 matching 8 bases. Germline V gives CDR1 SEHNR, CDR2 FQNEAQ (reference sequence). The CDR3 contains 15 residues. The junction had 11 bases not matched to a gene; V was cut back by 5 bases and J by 6 bases. CDR3 amino acids: CASSALDRGFSEAFF. The CDR3 DNA follows: TGTGCCAGCAGCGCTTTAGACAGGGGATTCTCTGAAGCTTTCTTT.

A few counts support this clonotype. V gene TRBV20-1 combines with J gene TRBJ2-1; D is perhaps TRBD2 (6 bases). V was trimmed by 1 base and J by 6 bases, leaving 13 bases between them. The CDR3 totals 14 residues. The germline CDR1 and CDR2 sequences are DFQATT and SNEGSKA (reference sequence). In nucleotides, the CDR3 is TGCAGTGCTAGAGCCGCGGGACCCCTCAATGAGCAGTTCTTC. This sequence encodes CSARAAGPLNEQFF.

The chain joins TRBV20-1 to TRBJ2-3, with 10 bases identical to TRBD1. Germline trimming cut 5 bases from V and 2 bases from J; bases unmatched to any gene: 22. The CDR3 covers 20 residues. CDR1 DFQATT and CDR2 SNEGSKA come from the germline V gene (reference sequence). Here the CDR3 reads CSASDLTGGRTSKITDTQYF. CDR3 bases: TGCAGTGCTTCTGATCTGACAGGGGGCCGAACGAGTAAAATCACAGATACGCAGTATTTT.

This clonotype is labeled medium-sized. J is TRBJ2-5 and V is TRBV20-1, with 9 bases lining up with TRBD2. Germline values: CDR1 DFQATT, CDR2 SNEGSKA (reference sequence). CDR3 length equals 14 residues. The J segment lost 3 bases and the V segment lost 1 base, leaving 3 bases of the junction unmatched. The CDR3 coding sequence is TGCAGTGCTAGAGGCGGGGGGGCAAAAGAGACCCAGTACTTC. It yields the protein CSARGGGAKETQYF.

The chain combines TRBV19 with TRBJ2-5; 8 nucleotides match TRBD1. The CDR3 loop spans 14 amino acids. Germline assignment: CDR1 LNHDA and CDR2 SQIVND (reference sequence). The junction had 6 bases not matched to a gene; V was cut back by 5 bases and J by 4 bases. The DNA for the CDR3 is TGTGCCAGTAGTCTCGGGACAGGACGAGAGACCCAGTACTTC. This encodes CASSLGTGRETQYF.

In the case of this clonotype: With a much larger clone just one base away, this may be a read error. J is TRBJ1-5 and V is TRBV6-1, with D unresolved. The V gene's germline CDR1 is MNHNS and CDR2 SASEGT. V lost 11 bases, J lost 0 bases, and 14 bases lay in between. This CDR3 has 14 residues. The CDR3 sequence: CAGDRRNSNQPQHF. In DNA, the CDR3 is TGTGCCGGCGACCGCCGAAATAGCAATCAGCCCCAGCATTTT.

This clonotype is deemed medium-sized. This sequence joins TRBV20-1 and TRBJ2-3; D unclear. Germline lookup yields CDR1 DFQATT and CDR2 SNEGSKA (reference sequence). Trimming took off 4 bases at V and 2 bases at J, with 7 bases between the two ends. The length of the CDR3 is 12 residues. This chain's CDR3 is CSAKSATDTQYF. The CDR3 nucleotides are TGCAGTGCTAAGTCAGCCACAGATACGCAGTATTTT.

Note on this clonotype: The CDR3 ends on some other residue instead of the conserved phenylalanine or tryptophan, so this is likely a read error. The chain employs TRBV24-1 and TRBJ2-5, with 11 bases matching TRBD1. The CDR3 covers 15 residues. CDR1 and CDR2 (germline): KGHDR, SFDVKD. With 7 bases clipped from V and 4 bases from J, the junction kept 7 bases outside the gene matches. CDR3 DNA sequence: TGTGCCACCAGCGACTCCGGGACAGGGGGAGAGACCCAGTACCTC. This encodes CATSDSGTGGETQYL.

The sample holds a few counts of this clonotype. J is TRBJ1-5 and V is TRBV7-2; D perhaps matches TRBD1 (5 bases). Trimming took 10 bases from V and 3 from J, leaving 19 bases between them. The CDR3 has 15 residues. The V gene's germline CDR1 is SGHTA and CDR2 FQGNSA. CDR3 region: CATQLVAGNNQPQHF. The CDR3 DNA sequence: TGTGCCACCCAACTCGTGGCAGGGAACAATCAGCCCCAGCATTTT.

The genes are TRBV5-1 and TRBJ1-1, with D possibly being TRBD1 (5 bases). The V end was cut by 6 bases, the J end by 3 bases, with 15 bases between. CDR1 and CDR2 (germline): SGHRS, YFSETQ. CDR3 size: 14 residues. The CDR3, as DNA: TGCGCCAGCACCCGATCGGAGGGACACACTGAAGCTTTCTTT. This encodes CASTRSEGHTEAFF.

This chain links TRBV12-3 or TRBV12-4 with TRBJ2-3; D gene uncertain. V lost 1 base and J 14 bases, leaving 13 bases between the germline ends. This CDR3 is built from 12 residues. The CDR3 loop is CASSLVLGDLYF. Here the CDR3 DNA reads TGTGCCAGCAGTTTAGTCCTAGGAGATCTGTATTTT.